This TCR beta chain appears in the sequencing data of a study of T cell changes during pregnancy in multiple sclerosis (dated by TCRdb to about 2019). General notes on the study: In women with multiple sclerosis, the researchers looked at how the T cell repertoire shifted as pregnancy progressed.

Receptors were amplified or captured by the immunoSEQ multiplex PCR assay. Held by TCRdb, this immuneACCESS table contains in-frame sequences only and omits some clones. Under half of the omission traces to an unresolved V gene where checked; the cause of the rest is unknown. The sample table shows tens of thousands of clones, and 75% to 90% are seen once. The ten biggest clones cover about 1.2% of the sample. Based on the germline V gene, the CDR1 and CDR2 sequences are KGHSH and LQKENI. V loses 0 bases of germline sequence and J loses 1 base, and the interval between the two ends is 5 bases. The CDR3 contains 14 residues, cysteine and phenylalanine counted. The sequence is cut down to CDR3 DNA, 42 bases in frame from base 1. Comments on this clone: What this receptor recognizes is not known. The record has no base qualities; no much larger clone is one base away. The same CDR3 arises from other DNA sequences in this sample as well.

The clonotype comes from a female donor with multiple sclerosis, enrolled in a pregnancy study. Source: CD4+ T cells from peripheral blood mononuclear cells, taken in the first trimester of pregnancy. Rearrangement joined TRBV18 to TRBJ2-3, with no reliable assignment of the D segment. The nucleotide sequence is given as TGTGCCAGCTCACCACCTAGTGGCACAGATACGCAGTATTTT. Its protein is CASSPPSGTDTQYF.